Sequencing of this TCR beta chain was carried out in a study of Graves' ophthalmopathy and Graves' hyperthyroidism. About the research overall: A follow-up of 18 months without ophthalmopathy meant that hyperthyroidism was stable.

Details on this clonotype: At one of its ends the junction is not consistent with the germline gene, which may arise from a read error.

Germline CDR1 and CDR2: SGHKS and YYEKEE (reference sequence). This CDR3 spans 15 amino acids. Hyperthyroidism cases were recent diagnoses of under 2 months' duration in people aged 18 to 65. Diagnosis relied on clinical symptoms, serum thyroxine, TRAb, thyroid ultrasound and orbital computed tomography. For repertoire sequencing, the TCR beta CDR3 regions were amplified from RNA transcripts. Second-round multiplex PCR followed a first-round RT-PCR using HTBI primers. Each CDR3 protein is one row after TCRdb ran MiXCR on the multiplex PCR reads. The data hold over a million distinct CDR3 sequences, with 35% to 40% observed a single time.

The receptor was isolated from an adult man with Graves' hyperthyroidism. The specimen was peripheral blood or thyroid tissue (not recorded which). The chain recombines TRBV5-5 with TRBJ1-2, with 7 nucleotides matching TRBD1. The DNA of the CDR3 is TGTGCCAGCAGCTTCCAACAGGGGACTAACTGTGGCTACACCTTC. Translated, it gives CASSFQQGTNCGYTF.